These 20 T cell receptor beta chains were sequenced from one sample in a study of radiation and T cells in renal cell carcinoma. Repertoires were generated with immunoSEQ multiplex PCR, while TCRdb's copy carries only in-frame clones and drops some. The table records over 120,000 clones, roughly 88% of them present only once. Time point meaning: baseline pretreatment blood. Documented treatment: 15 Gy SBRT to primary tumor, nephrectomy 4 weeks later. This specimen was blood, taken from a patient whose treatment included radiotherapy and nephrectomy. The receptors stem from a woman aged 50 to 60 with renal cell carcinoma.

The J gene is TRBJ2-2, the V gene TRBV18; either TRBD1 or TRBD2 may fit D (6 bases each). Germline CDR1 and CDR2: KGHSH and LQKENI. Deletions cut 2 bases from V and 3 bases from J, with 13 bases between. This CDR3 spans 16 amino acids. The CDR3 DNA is TGTGCCAGCTCACCAGAGGGGGGACCCCACACCGGGGAGCTGTTTTTT. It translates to CASSPEGGPHTGELFF.

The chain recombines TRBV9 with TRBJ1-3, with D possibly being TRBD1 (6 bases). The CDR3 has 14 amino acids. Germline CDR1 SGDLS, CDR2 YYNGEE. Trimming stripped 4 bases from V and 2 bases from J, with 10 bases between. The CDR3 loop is CASSRGGAGNTIYF. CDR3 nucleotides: TGTGCCAGCAGCCGGGGGGGCGCTGGAAACACCATATATTTT.

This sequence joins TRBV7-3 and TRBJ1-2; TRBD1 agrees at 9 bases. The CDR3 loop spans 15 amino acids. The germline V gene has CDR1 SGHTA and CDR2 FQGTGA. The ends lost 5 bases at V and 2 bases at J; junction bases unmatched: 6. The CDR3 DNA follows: TGTGCCAGCAGCCCAGCCGGGACAGGGAACTATGGCTACACCTTC. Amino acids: CASSPAGTGNYGYTF.

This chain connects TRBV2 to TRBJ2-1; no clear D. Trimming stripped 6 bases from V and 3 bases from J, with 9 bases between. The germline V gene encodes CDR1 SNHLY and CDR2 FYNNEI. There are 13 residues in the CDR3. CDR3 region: CASSLGFYNEQFF. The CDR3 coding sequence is TGTGCCAGCAGCCTGGGTTTCTACAATGAGCAGTTCTTC.

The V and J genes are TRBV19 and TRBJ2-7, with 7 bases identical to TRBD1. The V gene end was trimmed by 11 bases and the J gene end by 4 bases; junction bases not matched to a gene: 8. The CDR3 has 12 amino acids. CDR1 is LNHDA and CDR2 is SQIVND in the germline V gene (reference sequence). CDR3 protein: CACSGTEYEQYF. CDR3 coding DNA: TGTGCCTGCTCGGGGACAGAGTACGAGCAGTACTTC.

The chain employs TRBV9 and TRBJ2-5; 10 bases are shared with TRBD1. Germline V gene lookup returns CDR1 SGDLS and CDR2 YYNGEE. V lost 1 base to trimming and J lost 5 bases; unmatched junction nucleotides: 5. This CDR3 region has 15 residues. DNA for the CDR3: TGTGCCAGCAGCGTATCGGGACAGGGGTCGGAGACCCAGTACTTC. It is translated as CASSVSGQGSETQYF.

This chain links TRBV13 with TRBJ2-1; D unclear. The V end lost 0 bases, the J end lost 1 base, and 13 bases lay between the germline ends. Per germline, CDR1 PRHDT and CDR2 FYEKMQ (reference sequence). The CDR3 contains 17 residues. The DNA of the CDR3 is TGTGCCAGCAGCTTAGGTGGGCTGGTACTATCCTACAATGAGCAGTTCTTC. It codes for CASSLGGLVLSYNEQFF.

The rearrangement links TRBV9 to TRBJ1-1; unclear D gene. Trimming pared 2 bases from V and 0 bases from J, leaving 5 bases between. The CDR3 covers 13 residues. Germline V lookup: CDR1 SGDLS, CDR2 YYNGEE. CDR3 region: CASSVNMNTEAFF. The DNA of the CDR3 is TGTGCCAGCAGCGTCAACATGAACACTGAAGCTTTCTTT.

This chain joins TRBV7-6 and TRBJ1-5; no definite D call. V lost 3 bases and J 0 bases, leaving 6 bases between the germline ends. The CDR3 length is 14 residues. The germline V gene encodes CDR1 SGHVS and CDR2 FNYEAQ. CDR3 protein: CASSLDFSNQPQHF. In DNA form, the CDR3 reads TGTGCCAGCAGCTTGGACTTTAGCAATCAGCCCCAGCATTTT.

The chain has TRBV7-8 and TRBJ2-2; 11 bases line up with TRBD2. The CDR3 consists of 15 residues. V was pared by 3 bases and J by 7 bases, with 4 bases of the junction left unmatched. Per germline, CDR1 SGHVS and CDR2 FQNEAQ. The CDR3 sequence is CASSLRGTSGGELFF. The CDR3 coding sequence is TGTGCCAGCAGCTTGAGGGGGACTAGCGGCGGGGAGCTGTTTTTT.

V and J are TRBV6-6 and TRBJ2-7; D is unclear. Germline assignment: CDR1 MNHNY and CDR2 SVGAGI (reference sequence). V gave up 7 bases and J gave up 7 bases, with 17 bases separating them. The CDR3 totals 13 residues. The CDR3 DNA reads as TGTGCCAGCAAGGTAGGCTGGATGGGGGAGCAGTACTTC. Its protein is CASKVGWMGEQYF.

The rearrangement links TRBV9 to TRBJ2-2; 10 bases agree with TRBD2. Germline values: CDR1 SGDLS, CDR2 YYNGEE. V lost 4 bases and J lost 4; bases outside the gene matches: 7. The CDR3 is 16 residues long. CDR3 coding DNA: TGTGCCAGCAGCACCCTAGCGGGGGTGACCACCGGGGAGCTGTTTTTT. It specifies CASSTLAGVTTGELFF.

The CDR3 is CASTEGLAPETQYF. In nucleotides, the CDR3 is TGTGCCAGCACCGAGGGACTAGCCCCAGAGACCCAGTACTTC. The chain has TRBV9 and TRBJ2-5; 9 nucleotides align to TRBD2. This CDR3 has 14 residues. V shed 6 bases and J 4 bases; nucleotides not matched to a gene: 7. Germline CDR1 and CDR2: SGDLS and YYNGEE.

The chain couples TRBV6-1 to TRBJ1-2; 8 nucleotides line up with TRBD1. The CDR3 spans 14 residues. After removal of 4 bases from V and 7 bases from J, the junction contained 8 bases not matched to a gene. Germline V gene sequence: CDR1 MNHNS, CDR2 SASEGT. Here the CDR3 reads CASSGLTGGSGYTF. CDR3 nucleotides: TGTGCCAGCAGTGGTTTAACAGGGGGAAGTGGCTACACCTTC.

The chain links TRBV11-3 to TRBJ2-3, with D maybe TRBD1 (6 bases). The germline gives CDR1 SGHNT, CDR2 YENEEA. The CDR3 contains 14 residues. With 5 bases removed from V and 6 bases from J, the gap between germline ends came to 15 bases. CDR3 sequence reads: CASSRTGYVDTQYF. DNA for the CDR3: TGTGCCAGCAGCCGTACAGGGTACGTGGATACGCAGTATTTT.

In DNA, the CDR3 is TGTGCCAGCAGGGAAGGACAGGGGGGAAACATTCAGTACTTC. Protein sequence: CASREGQGGNIQYF. The chain combines TRBV7-9 with TRBJ2-4; TRBD1 matches 10 bases. The junction had 5 bases not matched to a gene; V was cut back by 6 bases and J by 6 bases. The CDR3 contains 14 residues. CDR1 and CDR2 from the germline V gene are SEHNR and FQNEAQ (reference sequence). The whole variable domain, filled in from reference TRBV7-9 and TRBJ2-4, reads DTGVSQNPRHKITKRGQNVTFRCDPISEHNRLYWYRQTLGQGPEFLTYFQNEAQLEKSRLLSDRFSAERPKGSFSTLEIQRTEQGDSAMYLCASREGQGGNIQYFGAGTRLSVL.

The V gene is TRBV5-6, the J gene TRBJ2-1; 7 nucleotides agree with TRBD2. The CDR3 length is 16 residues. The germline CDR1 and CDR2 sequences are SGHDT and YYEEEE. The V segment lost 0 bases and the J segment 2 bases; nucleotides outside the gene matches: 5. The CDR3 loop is CASSLARRGTYNEQFF. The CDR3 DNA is TGTGCCAGCAGCTTGGCCAGGCGGGGGACCTACAATGAGCAGTTCTTC.

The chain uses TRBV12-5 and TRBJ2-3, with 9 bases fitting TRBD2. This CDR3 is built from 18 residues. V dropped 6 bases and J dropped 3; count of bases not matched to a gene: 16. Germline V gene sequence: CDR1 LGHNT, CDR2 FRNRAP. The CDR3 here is CASGPGLGRGGPTDTQYF. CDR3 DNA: TGTGCTAGTGGCCCCGGATTAGGGCGGGGGGGCCCGACAGATACGCAGTATTTT.

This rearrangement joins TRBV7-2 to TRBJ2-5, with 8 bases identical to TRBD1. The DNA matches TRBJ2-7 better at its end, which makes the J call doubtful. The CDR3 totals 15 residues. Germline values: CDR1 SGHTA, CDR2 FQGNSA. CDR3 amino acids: CASSLVAGGGYEQYF. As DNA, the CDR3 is TGTGCCAGCAGCTTAGTGGCAGGGGGCGGCTACGAGCAGTACTTC.

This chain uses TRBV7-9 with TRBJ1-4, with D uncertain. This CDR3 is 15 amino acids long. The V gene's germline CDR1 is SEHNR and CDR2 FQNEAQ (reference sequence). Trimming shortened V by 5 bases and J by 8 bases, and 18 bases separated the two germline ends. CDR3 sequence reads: CASSPRTAGKEKLFF. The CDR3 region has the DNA TGTGCCAGCAGCCCTCGGACCGCGGGAAAGGAAAAACTGTTTTTT.